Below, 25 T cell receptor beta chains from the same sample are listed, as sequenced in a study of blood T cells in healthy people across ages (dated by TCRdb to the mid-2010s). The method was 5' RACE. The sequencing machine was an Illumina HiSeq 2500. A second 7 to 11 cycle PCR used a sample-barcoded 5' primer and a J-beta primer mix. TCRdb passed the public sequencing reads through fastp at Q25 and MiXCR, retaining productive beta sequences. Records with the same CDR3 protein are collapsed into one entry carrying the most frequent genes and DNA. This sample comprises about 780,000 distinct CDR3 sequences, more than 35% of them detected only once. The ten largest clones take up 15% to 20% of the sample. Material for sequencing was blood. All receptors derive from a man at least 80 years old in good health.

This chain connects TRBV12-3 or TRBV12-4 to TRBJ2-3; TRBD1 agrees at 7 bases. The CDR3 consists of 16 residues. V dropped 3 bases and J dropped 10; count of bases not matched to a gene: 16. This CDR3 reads CASSLGVNTDREPQYF. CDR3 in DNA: TGTGCCAGCAGTTTGGGAGTGAACACCGACAGGGAGCCGCAGTATTTT.

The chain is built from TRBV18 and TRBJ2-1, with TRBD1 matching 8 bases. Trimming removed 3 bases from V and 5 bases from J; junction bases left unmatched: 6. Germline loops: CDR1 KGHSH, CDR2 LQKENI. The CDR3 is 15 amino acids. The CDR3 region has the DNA TGTGCCAGCTCACCGGAGACAGGGGTAAACAATGAGCAGTTCTTC. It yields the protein CASSPETGVNNEQFF.

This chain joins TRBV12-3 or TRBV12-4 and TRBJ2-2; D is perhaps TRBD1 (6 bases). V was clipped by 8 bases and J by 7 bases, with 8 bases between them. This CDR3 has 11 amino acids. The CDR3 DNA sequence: TGTGCCAGCGAGGGGGTCGGGGAGCTGTTTTTT. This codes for CASEGVGELFF.

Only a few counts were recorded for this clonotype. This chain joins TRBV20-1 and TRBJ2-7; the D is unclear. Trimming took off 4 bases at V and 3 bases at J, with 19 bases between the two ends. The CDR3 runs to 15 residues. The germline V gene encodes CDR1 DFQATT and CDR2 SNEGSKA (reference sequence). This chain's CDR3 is CSANLPSPANYEQYF. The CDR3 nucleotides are TGCAGTGCTAACTTGCCCAGCCCCGCGAACTACGAGCAGTACTTC.

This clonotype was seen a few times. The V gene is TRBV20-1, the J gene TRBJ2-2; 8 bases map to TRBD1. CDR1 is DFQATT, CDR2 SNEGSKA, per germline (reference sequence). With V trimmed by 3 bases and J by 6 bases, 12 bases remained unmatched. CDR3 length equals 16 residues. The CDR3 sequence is CSARGKGQGTSGELFF. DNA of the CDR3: TGCAGTGCTAGGGGGAAAGGACAGGGTACCTCCGGGGAGCTGTTTTTT.

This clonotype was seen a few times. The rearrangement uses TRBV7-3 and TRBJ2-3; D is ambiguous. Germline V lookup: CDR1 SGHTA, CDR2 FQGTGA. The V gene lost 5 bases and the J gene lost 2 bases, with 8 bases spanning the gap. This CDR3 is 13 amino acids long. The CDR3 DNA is TGTGCCAGCAGCGCGCCGAACACAGATACGCAGTATTTT. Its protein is CASSAPNTDTQYF. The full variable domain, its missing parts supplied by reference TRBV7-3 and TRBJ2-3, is GAGVSQTPSNKVTEKGKYVELRCDPISGHTALYWYRQSLGQGPEFLIYFQGTGAADDSGLPNDRFFAVRPEGSVSTLKIQRTERGDSAVYLCASSAPNTDTQYFGPGTRLTVL.

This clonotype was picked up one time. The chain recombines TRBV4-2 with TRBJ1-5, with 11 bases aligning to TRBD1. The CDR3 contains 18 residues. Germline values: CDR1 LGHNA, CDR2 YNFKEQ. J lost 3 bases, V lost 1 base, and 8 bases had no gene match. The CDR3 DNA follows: TGTGCCAGCAGCCAAGGATGGGGGGACAGGGGGAACAATCAGCCCCAGCATTTT. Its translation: CASSQGWGDRGNNQPQHF.

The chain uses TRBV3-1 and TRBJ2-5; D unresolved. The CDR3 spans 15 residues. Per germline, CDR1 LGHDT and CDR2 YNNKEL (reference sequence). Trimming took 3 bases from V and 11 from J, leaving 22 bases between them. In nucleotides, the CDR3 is TGTGCCAGCAGCCAGTCGGTTTCCAACTTAAATGGGCAGTACTTC. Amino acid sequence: CASSQSVSNLNGQYF.

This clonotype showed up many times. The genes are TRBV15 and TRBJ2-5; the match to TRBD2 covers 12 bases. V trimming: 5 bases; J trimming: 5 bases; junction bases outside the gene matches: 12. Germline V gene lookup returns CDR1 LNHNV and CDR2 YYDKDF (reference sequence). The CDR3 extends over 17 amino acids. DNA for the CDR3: TGTGCCACCAGCCGTGGGGGGACTAGCGGGTTTCGTGAGACCCAGTACTTC. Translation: CATSRGGTSGFRETQYF.

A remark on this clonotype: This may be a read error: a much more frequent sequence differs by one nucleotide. In DNA, the CDR3 is TGTGCCAGCACTAGGGCGGTGGGTGATGCGCAGTATTTT. Amino acid sequence: CASTRAVGDAQYF. J is TRBJ2-3 and V is TRBV12-3 or TRBV12-4; D is unclear. The CDR3 spans 13 residues. V was shortened by 7 bases and J by 10 bases, with 18 bases between the two germline ends.

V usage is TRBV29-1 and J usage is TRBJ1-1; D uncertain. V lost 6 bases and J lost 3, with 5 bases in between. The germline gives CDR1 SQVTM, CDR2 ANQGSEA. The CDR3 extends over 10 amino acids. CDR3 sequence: CSVDYTEAFF. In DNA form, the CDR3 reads TGCAGCGTGGATTACACTGAAGCTTTCTTT.

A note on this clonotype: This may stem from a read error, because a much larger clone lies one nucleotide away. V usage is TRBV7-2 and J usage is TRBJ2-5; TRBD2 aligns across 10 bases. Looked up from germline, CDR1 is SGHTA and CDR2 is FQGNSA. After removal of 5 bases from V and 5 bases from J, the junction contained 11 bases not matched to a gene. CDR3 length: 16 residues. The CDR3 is CASSPKLAGGGETQYF. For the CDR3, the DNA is TGTGCCAGCAGCCCGAAATTAGCGGGAGGCGGCGAGACCCAGTACTTC.

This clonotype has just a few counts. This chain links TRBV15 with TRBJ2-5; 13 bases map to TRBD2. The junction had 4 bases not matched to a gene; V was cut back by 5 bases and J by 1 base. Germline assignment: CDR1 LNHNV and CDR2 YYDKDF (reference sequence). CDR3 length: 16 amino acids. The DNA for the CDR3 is TGTGCCACCAGCGAGGGGACTAGCGGGACCCAAGAGACCCAGTACTTC. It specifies CATSEGTSGTQETQYF.

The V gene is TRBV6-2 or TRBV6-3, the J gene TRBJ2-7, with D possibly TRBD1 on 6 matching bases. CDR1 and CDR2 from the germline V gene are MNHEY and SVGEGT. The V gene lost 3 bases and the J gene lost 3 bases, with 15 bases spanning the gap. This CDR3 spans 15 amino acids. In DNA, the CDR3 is TGTGCCAGCAGTTATGAGACCGGGACAAGCTACGAGCAGTACTTC. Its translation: CASSYETGTSYEQYF.

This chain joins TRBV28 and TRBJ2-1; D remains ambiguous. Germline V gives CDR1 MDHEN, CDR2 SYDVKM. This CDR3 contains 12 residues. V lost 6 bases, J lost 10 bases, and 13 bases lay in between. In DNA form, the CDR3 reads TGTGCCAGCAGCCGCCAGGTGGAGGAGCAGTTCTTC. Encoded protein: CASSRQVEEQFF.

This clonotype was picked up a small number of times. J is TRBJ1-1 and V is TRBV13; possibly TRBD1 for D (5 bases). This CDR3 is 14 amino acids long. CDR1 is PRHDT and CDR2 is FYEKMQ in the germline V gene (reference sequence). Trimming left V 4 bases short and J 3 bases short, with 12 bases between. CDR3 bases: TGTGCCAGCAGCTCCGGTCGGGGCGACACTGAAGCTTTCTTT. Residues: CASSSGRGDTEAFF.

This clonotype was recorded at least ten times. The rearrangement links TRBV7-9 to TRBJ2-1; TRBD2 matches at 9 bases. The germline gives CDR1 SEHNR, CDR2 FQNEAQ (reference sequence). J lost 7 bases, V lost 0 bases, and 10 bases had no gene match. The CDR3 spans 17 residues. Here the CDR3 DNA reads TGTGCCAGCAGCTTAGCAACGTTTAGCGGGAGTGAAAATGAGCAGTTCTTC. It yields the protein CASSLATFSGSENEQFF.

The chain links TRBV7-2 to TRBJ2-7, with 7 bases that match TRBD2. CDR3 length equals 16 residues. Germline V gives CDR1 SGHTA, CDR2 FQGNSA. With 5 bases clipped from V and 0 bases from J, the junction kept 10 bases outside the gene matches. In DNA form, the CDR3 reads TGTGCCAGCAGCCTCTCCGGCGGGAGAAGCTCCTACGAGCAGTACTTC. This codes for CASSLSGGRSSYEQYF.

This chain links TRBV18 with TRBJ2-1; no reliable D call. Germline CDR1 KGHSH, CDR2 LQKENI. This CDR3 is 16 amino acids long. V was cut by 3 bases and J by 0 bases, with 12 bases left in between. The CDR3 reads CASSPPEHSSYNEQFF. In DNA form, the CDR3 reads TGTGCCAGCTCACCGCCCGAACATAGCTCCTACAATGAGCAGTTCTTC.

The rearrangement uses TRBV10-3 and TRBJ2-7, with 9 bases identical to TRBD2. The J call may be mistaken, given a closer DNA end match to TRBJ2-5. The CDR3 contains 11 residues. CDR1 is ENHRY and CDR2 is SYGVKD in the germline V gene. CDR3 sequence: CAIGTSETQYF. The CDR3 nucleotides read TGTGCCATCGGGACTAGCGAGACCCAGTACTTC.

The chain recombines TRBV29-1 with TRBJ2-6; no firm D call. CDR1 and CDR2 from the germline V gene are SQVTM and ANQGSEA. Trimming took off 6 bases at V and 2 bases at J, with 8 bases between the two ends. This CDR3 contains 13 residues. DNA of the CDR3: TGCAGCGTCGACCTGACTGGGGCCAACGTCCTGACTTTC. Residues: CSVDLTGANVLTF.

The CDR3: CATSRPGQGFGYGYTF. The DNA of the CDR3 is TGTGCCACCAGCAGGCCGGGACAGGGGTTTGGCTATGGCTACACCTTC. This chain connects TRBV15 to TRBJ1-2; 10 bases map to TRBD1. Germline CDR1 reads LNHNV; CDR2 reads YYDKDF (reference sequence). Trimming at V came to 3 bases and at J to 4 bases, leaving 8 bases not matched to a gene. The CDR3 is 16 residues long.

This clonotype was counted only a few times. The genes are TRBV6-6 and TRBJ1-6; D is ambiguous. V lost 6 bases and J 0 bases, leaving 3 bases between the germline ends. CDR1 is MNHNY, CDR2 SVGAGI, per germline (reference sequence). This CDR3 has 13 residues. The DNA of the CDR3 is TGTGCCAGCAGGGGCTCCTATAATTCACCCCTCCACTTT. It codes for CASRGSYNSPLHF.

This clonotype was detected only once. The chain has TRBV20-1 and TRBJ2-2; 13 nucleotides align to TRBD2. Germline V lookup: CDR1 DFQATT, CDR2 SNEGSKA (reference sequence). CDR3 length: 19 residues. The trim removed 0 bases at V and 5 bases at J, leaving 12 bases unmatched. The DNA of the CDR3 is TGCAGTGCTAGAGATTCGGTAGGACTAGCGGGAGTCGGTACCGGGGAGCTGTTTTTT. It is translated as CSARDSVGLAGVGTGELFF.

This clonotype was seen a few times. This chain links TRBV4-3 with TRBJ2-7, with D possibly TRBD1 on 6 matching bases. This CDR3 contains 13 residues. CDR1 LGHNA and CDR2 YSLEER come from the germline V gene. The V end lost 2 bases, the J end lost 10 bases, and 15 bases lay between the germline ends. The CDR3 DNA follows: TGCGCCAGCAGCCAACGGACAGAGCTTCCCCAGTACTTC. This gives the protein CASSQRTELPQYF.